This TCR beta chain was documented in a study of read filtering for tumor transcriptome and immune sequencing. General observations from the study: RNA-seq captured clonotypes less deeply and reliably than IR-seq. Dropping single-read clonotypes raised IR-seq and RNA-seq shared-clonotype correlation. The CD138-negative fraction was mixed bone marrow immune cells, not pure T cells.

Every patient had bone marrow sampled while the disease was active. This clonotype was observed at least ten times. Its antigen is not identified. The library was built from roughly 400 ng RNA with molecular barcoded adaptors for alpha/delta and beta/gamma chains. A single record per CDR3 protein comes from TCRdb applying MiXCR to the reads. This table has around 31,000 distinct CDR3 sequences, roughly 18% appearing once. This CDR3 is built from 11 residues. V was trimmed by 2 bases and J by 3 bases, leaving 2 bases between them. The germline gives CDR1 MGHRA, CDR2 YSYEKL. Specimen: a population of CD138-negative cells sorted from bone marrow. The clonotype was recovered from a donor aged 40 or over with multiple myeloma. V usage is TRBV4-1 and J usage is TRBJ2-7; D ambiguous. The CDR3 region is CASSQSYEQYF. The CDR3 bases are TGCGCCAGCAGCCAAAGCTACGAGCAGTACTTC.